A single sample gave rise to the 26 T cell receptor beta chains below, sequenced in a study of blood T cell dynamics during melanoma immunotherapy. Data came from immunoSEQ multiplex PCR; TCRdb stores just in-frame clones and leaves some out. Of roughly 7,300 clones listed, 81% were seen once; the top ten hold about 14%. Stated time point: week 3, after first cycle of checkpoint inhibitor. The sample in question was blood, obtained from a patient treated with checkpoint blockade. These receptors were obtained from a human donor with melanoma.

Relative to its sample, this clone is large. V gene TRBV10-3 combines with J gene TRBJ1-1; possible D gene TRBD1, 5 bases. Looked up from germline, CDR1 is ENHRY and CDR2 is SYGVKD. V lost 6 bases, J lost 7 bases, and 12 bases lay in between. This CDR3 region has 12 residues. This CDR3 reads CAISETTDEAFF. The CDR3 nucleotides read TGTGCCATCAGCGAGACGACAGATGAAGCTTTCTTT.

The chain uses TRBV10-3 and TRBJ2-1; no reliable D call. The CDR3 is made up of 13 amino acids. Germline V CDR1 and CDR2: ENHRY, SYGVKD. V lost 10 bases and J lost 2, with 12 bases in between. The CDR3 sequence: CATRTAPYNEQFF. The CDR3, as DNA: TGTGCCACCCGCACAGCCCCCTACAATGAGCAGTTCTTC.

The chain employs TRBV11-3 and TRBJ2-1; 14 nucleotides match TRBD2. From germline, CDR1 is SGHNT and CDR2 YENEEA. J was trimmed by 3 bases and V by 4 bases; bases with no gene match: 2. This CDR3 region has 16 residues. The CDR3, as DNA: TGTGCCAGCAGCTCCGGGACTAGCGGGGGCTACAATGAGCAGTTCTTC. Amino acid sequence: CASSSGTSGGYNEQFF. Full variable domain (missing parts from reference TRBV11-3 and TRBJ2-1): EAGVVQSPRYKIIEKKQPVAFWCNPISGHNTLYWYLQNLGQGPELLIRYENEEAVDDSQLPKDRFSAERLKGVDSTLKIQPAELGDSAVYLCASSSGTSGGYNEQFFGPGTRLTVL.

The CDR3 nucleotides are TGTGCCAGCAGCTTATTTGTCCCGTTGGCCGGGGCCAACGTCCTGACTTTC. It translates to CASSLFVPLAGANVLTF. The genes are TRBV7-9 and TRBJ2-6; D gene unclear. The ends were cut back, 2 bases at V and 4 bases at J, with 15 bases in the middle. The CDR3 contains 17 residues. CDR1 is SEHNR and CDR2 is FQNEAQ in the germline V gene (reference sequence).

The table lists this clone with a count of one. The chain joins TRBV6-1 to TRBJ1-5, with 8 bases aligning to TRBD1. Losses at the gene ends were 4 bases for V and 3 bases for J; bases not matched to a gene: 8. The CDR3 totals 16 residues. CDR1 and CDR2 (germline): MNHNS, SASEGT. This CDR3 reads CASSGLDRGHNQPQHF. The CDR3, as DNA: TGTGCCAGCAGTGGTCTAGACAGGGGACACAATCAGCCCCAGCATTTT.

This clone was picked up one time. This chain uses TRBV25-1 with TRBJ2-7; D is possibly TRBD1 (6 bases). V was pared by 4 bases and J by 9 bases, with 16 bases between. The CDR3 consists of 13 residues. Germline assignment: CDR1 MGHDK and CDR2 SYGVNS. In DNA form, the CDR3 reads TGTGCCAGCAGTGGGGGGCGCGGGCTGGGGCAGTACTTC. Translated, it gives CASSGGRGLGQYF.

The genes are TRBV6-1 and TRBJ2-3, with 8 positions matching TRBD2. The CDR3 has 13 residues. V shed 3 bases and J 13 bases; nucleotides not matched to a gene: 9. In germline, CDR1 is MNHNS, CDR2 SASEGT. The CDR3: CASSEESELAEYF. CDR3 bases: TGTGCCAGCAGTGAGGAAAGTGAACTAGCGGAGTATTTT.

The chain links TRBV6-1 to TRBJ2-2; the D gene is possibly TRBD2 (6 bases). In germline, CDR1 is MNHNS, CDR2 SASEGT. Trimming pared 4 bases from V and 0 bases from J, leaving 12 bases between. The CDR3 is 16 amino acids. DNA of the CDR3: TGTGCCAGCAGTGCCTTGCCGGGGGCGAACACCGGGGAGCTGTTTTTT. As protein: CASSALPGANTGELFF.

The chain carries TRBV28 and TRBJ2-7; TRBD1 might be the D (5 bases). The CDR3 is made up of 13 amino acids. The germline gives CDR1 MDHEN, CDR2 SYDVKM. Trimming removed 6 bases from V and 2 bases from J, with 11 bases in between. CDR3 DNA: TGTGCCAGCAGGTGGCAGGGTGCCTACGAGCAGTACTTC. It specifies CASRWQGAYEQYF. Full variable domain (rest looked up from reference TRBV28 and TRBJ2-7): DVKVTQSSRYLVKRTGEKVFLECVQDMDHENMFWYRQDPGLGLRLIYFSYDVKMKEKGDIPEGYSVSREKKERFSLILESASTNQTSMYLCASRWQGAYEQYFGPGTRLTVT.

The J gene is TRBJ2-1, the V gene TRBV28; perhaps TRBD2 as D (7 bases). Germline loops: CDR1 MDHEN, CDR2 SYDVKM. Trimming took off 6 bases at V and 9 bases at J, with 18 bases between the two ends. CDR3 size: 14 residues. DNA for the CDR3: TGTGCCAGCAGCTCCCCCGGGGGGCCGTTTGAGCAGTTCTTC. This codes for CASSSPGGPFEQFF.

The chain carries TRBV6-1 and TRBJ1-5; 8 bases map to TRBD1. The CDR3 totals 15 residues. Germline V gene lookup returns CDR1 MNHNS and CDR2 SASEGT. V shed 4 bases and J 5 bases; nucleotides not matched to a gene: 7. CDR3 sequence (DNA): TGTGCCAGCAGTGGAGGACAGGGACCCTATCAGCCCCAGCATTTT. It encodes CASSGGQGPYQPQHF.

The J gene is TRBJ2-7, the V gene TRBV19; D gene unclear. The CDR3 covers 11 residues. The germline V gene encodes CDR1 LNHDA and CDR2 SQIVND (reference sequence). CDR3 sequence (DNA): TGTTGCTTCACTGGTTACTACGAGCAGTACTTC. Amino acid sequence: CCFTGYYEQYF.

In this sample, this clone turned up a few times. J is TRBJ1-2 and V is TRBV29-1; 9 bases agree with TRBD1. CDR3 size: 14 residues. Germline V CDR1 and CDR2: SQVTM, ANQGSEA. V gave up 5 bases and J gave up 8 bases; unmatched junction bases: 12. The CDR3 loop is CSVRLSTGGGGYTF. The DNA for the CDR3 is TGCAGCGTTCGATTAAGTACAGGGGGCGGCGGCTACACCTTC.

In its sample, this clone was seen once. This chain uses TRBV7-3 with TRBJ2-5; 7 bases match TRBD1. The germline gives CDR1 SGHTA, CDR2 FQGTGA. The junction had 10 bases not matched to a gene; V was cut back by 4 bases and J by 5 bases. The CDR3 sequence is 15 residues long. CDR3 nucleotide sequence: TGTGCCAGCAGCTCCTCAGGGGGACCCTATGAGACCCAGTACTTC. As protein: CASSSSGGPYETQYF.

The chain couples TRBV9 to TRBJ2-7; D gene unclear. The CDR3 runs to 14 residues. In germline, CDR1 is SGDLS, CDR2 YYNGEE. V was shortened by 0 bases and J by 2 bases, with 9 bases between the two germline ends. The CDR3 DNA sequence: TGTGCCAGCAGCGTAGGCCAGGCCGCCTACGAGCAGTACTTC. Protein: CASSVGQAAYEQYF.

This chain uses TRBV7-3 with TRBJ2-2; no firm D call. Trimming took off 4 bases at V and 5 bases at J, with 8 bases between the two ends. The CDR3 runs to 13 residues. The germline V gene encodes CDR1 SGHTA and CDR2 FQGTGA. The CDR3 coding sequence is TGTGCCAGCAGCTCGACGAGGACCGGGGAGCTGTTTTTT. This gives the protein CASSSTRTGELFF.

The chain links TRBV6-5 to TRBJ1-3, with 12 bases that match TRBD1. The length of the CDR3 is 15 residues. V lost 0 bases, J lost 8 bases, and 2 bases stayed unmatched. Germline V CDR1 and CDR2: MNHEY, SVGAGI. This CDR3 is CASSYSGQGAYTIYF. CDR3 coding DNA: TGTGCCAGCAGTTACTCGGGACAGGGGGCCTACACCATATATTTT.

The DNA of the CDR3 is TGTGCCAGTAGTAAACTAGCGGGGGCGCCCACAGATACGCAGTATTTT. Protein product: CASSKLAGAPTDTQYF. V gene TRBV19 combines with J gene TRBJ2-3; TRBD2 aligns across 11 bases. The CDR3 loop spans 16 amino acids. V was pared by 4 bases and J by 2 bases, with 5 bases of the junction left unmatched. Germline values: CDR1 LNHDA, CDR2 SQIVND (reference sequence).

This chain uses TRBV9 with TRBJ2-7; no clear D gene. The CDR3 is made up of 14 amino acids. Germline V gene data show CDR1 as SGDLS and CDR2 as YYNGEE. The V and J ends lost 2 bases and 2 bases respectively, with 11 bases between them. CDR3 coding DNA: TGTGCCAGCAGCGTGGCGGCGCAAACCTACGAGCAGTACTTC. Amino acid sequence: CASSVAAQTYEQYF. Full variable domain (missing parts from reference TRBV9 and TRBJ2-7): DSGVTQTPKHLITATGQRVTLRCSPRSGDLSVYWYQQSLDQGLQFLIQYYNGEERAKGNILERFSAQQFPDLHSELNLSSLELGDSALYFCASSVAAQTYEQYFGPGTRLTVT.

The J gene is TRBJ1-3, the V gene TRBV19; 7 bases line up with TRBD1. From germline, CDR1 is LNHDA and CDR2 SQIVND (reference sequence). CDR3 length: 16 amino acids. The ends lost 1 base at V and 3 bases at J; junction bases unmatched: 6. For the CDR3, the DNA is TGTGCCAGTAGTATAGTCCCTACAGGGGTTGGAAACACCATATATTTT. Its protein product is CASSIVPTGVGNTIYF.

The chain uses TRBV6-5 and TRBJ2-7; D gene unclear. The germline V and J ends were trimmed by 0 bases and 4 bases, with 7 bases remaining between them. This CDR3 comprises 13 residues. The germline V gene has CDR1 MNHEY and CDR2 SVGAGI. The CDR3 DNA reads as TGTGCCAGCAGTTACTCTATAGGGTACGAGCAGTACTTC. Translation gives CASSYSIGYEQYF.

On this clone: At one of its ends the junction is not consistent with the germline gene, which may arise from a read error. The chain links TRBV6-1 to TRBJ1-1, with a tentative D call TRBD1 (6 bases). This CDR3 region has 15 residues. CDR1 and CDR2 (germline): MNHNS, SASEGT. CDR3 loop: CASSKAGVANTEAFF. As DNA, the CDR3 is TGTGCCAGCAGTAAAGCAGGGGTCGCAAACACTGAAGCTTTCTTT.

The chain carries TRBV5-1 and TRBJ2-7, with 9 nucleotides matching TRBD1. Germline trimming cut 5 bases from V and 5 bases from J; bases unmatched to any gene: 2. Germline V CDR1 and CDR2: SGHRS, YFSETQ. This CDR3 has 12 residues. The CDR3 spells CASRGQGNEQYF. The CDR3 nucleotides read TGCGCCAGCAGGGGACAGGGTAACGAGCAGTACTTC. Full variable domain (rest looked up from reference TRBV5-1 and TRBJ2-7): KAGVTQTPRYLIKTRGQQVTLSCSPISGHRSVSWYQQTPGQGLQFLFEYFSETQRNKGNFPGRFSGRQFSNSRSEMNVSTLELGDSALYLCASRGQGNEQYFGPGTRLTVT.

V usage is TRBV5-4 and J usage is TRBJ1-2, with 8 positions matching TRBD1. J lost 5 bases, V lost 4 bases, and 7 bases had no gene match. CDR3 length equals 14 residues. CDR1 and CDR2 from the germline V gene are SGHNT and YYREEE (reference sequence). CDR3 in DNA: TGTGCCAGCAGCCCGGACAGGGACATTTATGGCTACACCTTC. It specifies CASSPDRDIYGYTF.

The chain has TRBV10-3 and TRBJ1-2, with 9 bases identical to TRBD1. V shed 3 bases and J 4 bases; nucleotides not matched to a gene: 6. Per germline, CDR1 ENHRY and CDR2 SYGVKD. CDR3 length equals 15 residues. This CDR3 reads CAISDKDRGPYGYTF. In nucleotides, the CDR3 is TGTGCCATCAGTGACAAGGACAGGGGTCCCTATGGCTACACCTTC.

The rearrangement joins TRBV30 to TRBJ1-6; D possibly corresponds to TRBD1 (5 bases). The V end was cut by 3 bases, the J end by 6 bases, with 12 bases between. The CDR3 spans 14 residues. Germline loops: CDR1 GTSNPN, CDR2 SVGIG (reference sequence). CDR3 coding DNA: TGTGCCTGGAGGATCCAGGGCGGTAATTCACCCCTCCACTTT. Its translation: CAWRIQGGNSPLHF.